This TCR beta chain was profiled in a study of shared clonotypes between healthy human individuals (dated by TCRdb to the early 2020s). About the full investigation: A few men and a couple of women, aged 18 to 49 years, made up the cohort. Per donor, three plates each were used for CD4 naive and CD4 memory, two for CD8 naive, and one for CD8 memory. To estimate repertoire size and how much clonotypes are shared between individuals, the study performed deep sequencing of blood TCR repertoires from roughly five healthy adults. Libraries were prepared and TCR repertoires were sequenced by different laboratories using diverse techniques, in order to increase sequencing depth and limit assay-specific biases. Per donor, leukapheresis produced somewhere between about 0.94 and 10 billion PBMCs. The research as a whole found: Naive subsets generally had larger estimated clonotype richness than memory subsets. Clonotypes shared by all four sorted-subset donors showed higher generation probabilities than non-shared clonotypes. Based on pairwise subsampling, the degree of clonotype sharing among donors was expected to be affected by sequencing depth. Even with the large sequencing depth, rarefaction of the sorted-subset datasets indicated that sequencing was incomplete. About 5% of naive CD4, 3.5% of naive CD8, about 2.1% of memory CD4, and 0.4% of memory CD8 clonotypes were shared across a few donors. Sampling was limited to blood, and TCR repertoires in tissue likely differ from TCR repertoires in blood. The genetic and exposure-history diversity represented was limited by the small number of donors.

From a lookup of the germline V gene, CDR1 and CDR2 are SQVTM and ANQGSEA. The CDR3 goes from the cysteine to the phenylalanine over 15 residues. CDR3 DNA only is kept here, 45 bases in frame from base 1. V trim: 6 bases; J trim: 2 bases; unmatched bases: 7. Using the deep immunoSEQ assay, multiplex PCR amplified TCR CDR3 regions from genomic DNA. For each cell subset, the extracted genomic DNA was distributed evenly across all wells of several immunoSEQ 96-well plates, and each plate served as one replicate. For sorted subsets, each replicate PCR was loaded with 200 to 250 ng genomic DNA, equivalent to 25,000 to 35,000 T cell genomes. The purified libraries were quantified using a Qubit 3.0 fluorometer, sized with a Bioanalyzer 2100, and then quantified again using the KAPA Library Quantification kit. Every immunoSEQ 96-well plate was sequenced on a separate single-read 150-cycle Illumina NextSeq 550 flow cell. The source study handled its data this way. Because only junctional sequences without quality scores were contained in the immunoSEQ output, filtering matching that applied to full-length reads could not be performed. Sequences were annotated with PyIR, a Python wrapper for IgBLAST v1.9, and V/J genes and CDR3 were assigned using IMGT germline references. Any read was removed if the V/J assignment was weak (E-value above 1e-6), the CDR3 was missing, or the read contained stop codons, out-of-frame junctions, or ambiguous translated residues. V3J clonotypes were defined as sequences sharing an identical inferred V gene, J gene, and CDR3 amino acid sequence. The percentage overlap between two repertoires was calculated by dividing the number of shared unique clonotypes by the size of the smaller repertoire. Richness of each repertoire was evaluated using RTK rarefaction, the Chao1 estimator, and Recon v2.1 estimates of unobserved clonotypes. OLGA was used to compute generation probabilities for all TCRbeta clonotypes that the gDNA method yielded from a few donors. This is the immuneACCESS table as TCRdb keeps it, with only in-frame sequences that have V and J called. A part of the clones is gone; compared with another copy, unresolved V genes explain less than half, and the rest is unexplained. Clone size and the V and J calls come from that table; the DNA yielded D and trimming. Here the sample has about 2.4 million clones; over 85% occur a single time. The ten largest clones represent around 0.37% of the sample.

A remark on this clone: This clone's antigen is unknown. No qualities accompany the bases; no much larger clone lies one base away.

The donors were healthy, HIV-negative adults who had no recently reported acute infections or vaccinations. Every donor was a Caucasian adult living in Nashville, Tennessee, USA. CD4+ T cells were enriched through magnetic negative selection, after which naive cells were positively selected on CD45RA and the remaining negative fraction served as the memory subset. Blood was collected by leukapheresis, and PBMCs were isolated by Ficoll-Histopaque density gradient centrifugation and then cryopreserved in liquid nitrogen vapor phase. Analytical flow cytometry was used to check the purity and quantity of every magnetically sorted T cell population. Genomic DNA was isolated from each sorted fraction and quantified by UV absorbance on a Nanodrop 2000c.

The sequence links TRBV29-1 to TRBJ2-3; 11 central nucleotides agree with TRBD2. The receptor was derived from a man aged 18 to 29 in good health. Some clones in this sample may be carry-over from other donors' samples. Sequencing was done on a sample of naive CD4+ T cells from PBMCs. This sample's cell subset or site label indicates: CD45RA+ positively selected. The CDR3 here reads CSVEPLAGATDTQYF. The sequenced DNA: TGCAGCGTCGAGCCACTAGCGGGGGCCACAGATACGCAGTATTTT.